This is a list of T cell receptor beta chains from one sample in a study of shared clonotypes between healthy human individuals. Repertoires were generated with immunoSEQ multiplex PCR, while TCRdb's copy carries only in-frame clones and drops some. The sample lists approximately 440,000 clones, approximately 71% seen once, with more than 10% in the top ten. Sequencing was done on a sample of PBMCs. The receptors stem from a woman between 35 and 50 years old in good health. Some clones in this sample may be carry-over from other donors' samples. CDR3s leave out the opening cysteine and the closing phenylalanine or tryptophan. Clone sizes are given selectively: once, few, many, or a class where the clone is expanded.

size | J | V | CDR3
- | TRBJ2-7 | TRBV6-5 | ASSYSGTSGRYEQY
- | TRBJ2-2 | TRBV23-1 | ASSPRTGEAGELF
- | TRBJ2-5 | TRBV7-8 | ASSLIAGGISETQY
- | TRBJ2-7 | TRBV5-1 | ASSSGPSGYEQY
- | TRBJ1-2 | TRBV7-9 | ASSSRGNYGYT
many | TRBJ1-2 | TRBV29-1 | SEEKTANYGYT
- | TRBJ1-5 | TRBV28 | ASSTHRRTDNQPQH
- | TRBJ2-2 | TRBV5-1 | ASSQDPTGVTGELF
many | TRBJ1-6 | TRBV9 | ASSVGGGDNSPLH
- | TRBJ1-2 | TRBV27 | ASSFDGAYGYT
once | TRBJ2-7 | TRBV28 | ASRTVQDGYEQY
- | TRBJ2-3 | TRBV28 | ASSSPSTDTQY
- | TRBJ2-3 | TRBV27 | ASSFEASAPTDTQY
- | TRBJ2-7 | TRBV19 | ASSVTGQIDYEQY
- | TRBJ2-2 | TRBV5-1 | ASSGRDSNTGELF
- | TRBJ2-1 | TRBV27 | ASSPLRRGSYNEQF
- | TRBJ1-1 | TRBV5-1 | ASSFEPQNTEAF
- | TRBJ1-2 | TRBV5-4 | ASSLGGAANYGYT
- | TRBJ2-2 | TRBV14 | ASSQATGTGELF
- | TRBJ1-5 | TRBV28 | ASSLLDSNQPQH
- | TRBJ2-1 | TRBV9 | ASSVATGGLAVYNEQF
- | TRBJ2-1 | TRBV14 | ASSQLLALSNEQF
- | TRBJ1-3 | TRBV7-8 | ASSFESQGNTIY
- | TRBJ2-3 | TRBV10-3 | AISGQVADTQY
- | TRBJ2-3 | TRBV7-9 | ASSARLAASTDTQY
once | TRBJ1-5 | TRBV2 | ASSEGQVSNQPQH
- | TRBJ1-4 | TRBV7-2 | ASSLLWGANEKLF
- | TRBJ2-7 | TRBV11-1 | ASSFTGHEQY
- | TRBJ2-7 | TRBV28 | ASSVSGPTYEQY
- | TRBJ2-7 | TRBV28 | ASTRTGTPRRGEQY
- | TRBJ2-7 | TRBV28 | ASSRPGTSMPYEQY
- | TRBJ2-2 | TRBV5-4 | ASSLGTRNTGELF